This T cell receptor (beta chain) was sequenced during a study of cytomegalovirus exposure and HLA in healthy donors. A note on this clone: The antigen remains unidentified.

Study-wide results and caveats: CMV antigen specificity was confirmed in vitro for a few CMV-associated chains. Only CMV serostatus was available as immune exposure information.

Vbeta (60) and Jbeta (13) primers were used in the PCR. Clones were sequenced by immunoSEQ multiplex PCR, and TCRdb holds only the in-frame ones, with some missing. In the table there are about 140,000 clones, around 80% of which are singletons. The sample taken for sequencing was PBMCs. The clonotype comes from a male donor in good health and CMV-seropositive.

CDR3 region: CASSWGGTRDEQYF. The CDR3 DNA sequence: TGTGCCAGCAGTTGGGGCGGGACCCGGGACGAGCAGTACTTC. The chain joins TRBV6-6 to TRBJ2-7, with D perhaps TRBD2 (6 bases). CDR1 and CDR2 (germline): MNHNY, SVGAGI (reference sequence). Trimming took 4 bases from V and 5 from J, leaving 15 bases between them. This CDR3 region has 14 residues.